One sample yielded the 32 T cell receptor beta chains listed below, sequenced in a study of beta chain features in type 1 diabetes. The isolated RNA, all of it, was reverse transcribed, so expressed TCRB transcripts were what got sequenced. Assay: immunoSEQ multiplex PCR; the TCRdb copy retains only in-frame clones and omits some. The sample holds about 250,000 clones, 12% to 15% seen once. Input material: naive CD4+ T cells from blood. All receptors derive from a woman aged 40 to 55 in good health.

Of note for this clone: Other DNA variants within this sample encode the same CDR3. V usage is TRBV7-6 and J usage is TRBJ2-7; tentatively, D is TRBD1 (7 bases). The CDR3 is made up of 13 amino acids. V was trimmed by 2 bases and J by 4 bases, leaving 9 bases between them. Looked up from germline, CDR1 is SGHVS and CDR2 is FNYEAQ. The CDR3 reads CASSLPGGYEQYF. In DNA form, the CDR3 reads TGTGCCAGCAGCTTACCAGGGGGGTACGAGCAGTACTTC.

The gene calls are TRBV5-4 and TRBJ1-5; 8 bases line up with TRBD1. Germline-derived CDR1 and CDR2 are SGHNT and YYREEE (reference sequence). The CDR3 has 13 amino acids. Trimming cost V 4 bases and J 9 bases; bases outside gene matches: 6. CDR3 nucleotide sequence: TGTGCCAGCAGCCTTGACAGGGGCCGGCCCCAGCATTTT. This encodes CASSLDRGRPQHF.

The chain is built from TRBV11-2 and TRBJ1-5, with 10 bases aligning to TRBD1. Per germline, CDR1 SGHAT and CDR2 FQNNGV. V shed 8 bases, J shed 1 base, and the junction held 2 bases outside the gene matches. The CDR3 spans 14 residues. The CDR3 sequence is CASGTGASNQPQHF. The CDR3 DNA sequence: TGTGCCAGCGGGACAGGGGCAAGCAATCAGCCCCAGCATTTT.

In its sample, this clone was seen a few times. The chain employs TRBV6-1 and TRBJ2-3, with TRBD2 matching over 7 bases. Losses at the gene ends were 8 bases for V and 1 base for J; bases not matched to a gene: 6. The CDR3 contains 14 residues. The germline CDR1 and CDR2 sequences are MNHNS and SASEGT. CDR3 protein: CASSWGGGTDTQYF. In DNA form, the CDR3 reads TGTGCCAGCTCTTGGGGAGGGGGCACAGATACGCAGTATTTT.

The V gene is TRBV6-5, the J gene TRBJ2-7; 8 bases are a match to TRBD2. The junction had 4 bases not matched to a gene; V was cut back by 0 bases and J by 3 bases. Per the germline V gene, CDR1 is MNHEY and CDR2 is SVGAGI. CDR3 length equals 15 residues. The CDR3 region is CASSYSQAGVYEQYF. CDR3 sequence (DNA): TGTGCCAGCAGTTACTCTCAAGCGGGGGTCTACGAGCAGTACTTC.

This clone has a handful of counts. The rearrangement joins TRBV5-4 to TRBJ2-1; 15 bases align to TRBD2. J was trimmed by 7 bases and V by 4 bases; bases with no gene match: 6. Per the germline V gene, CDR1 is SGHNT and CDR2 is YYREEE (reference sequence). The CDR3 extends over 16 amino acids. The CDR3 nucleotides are TGTGCCAGCAGCCCCCGGACTAGCGGGGGGGGGAATGAGCAGTTCTTC. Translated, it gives CASSPRTSGGGNEQFF.

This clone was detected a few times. CDR3 amino acids: CSPSGGARSNEKLFF. The CDR3 DNA reads as TGCAGCCCTTCGGGAGGGGCGAGATCTAATGAAAAACTGTTTTTT. V and J are TRBV29-1 and TRBJ1-4; the D gene is possibly TRBD1 (5 bases). The CDR3 is 15 residues long. Germline CDR1 and CDR2: SQVTM and ANQGSEA. The V and J ends lost 8 bases and 3 bases respectively, with 19 bases between them.

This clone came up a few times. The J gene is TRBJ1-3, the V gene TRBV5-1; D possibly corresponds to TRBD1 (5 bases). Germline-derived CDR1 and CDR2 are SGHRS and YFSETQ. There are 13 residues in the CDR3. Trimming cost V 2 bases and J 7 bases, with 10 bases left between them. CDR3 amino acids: CASSFIGGNTIYF. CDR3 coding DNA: TGCGCCAGCAGCTTCATTGGGGGGAACACCATATATTTT.

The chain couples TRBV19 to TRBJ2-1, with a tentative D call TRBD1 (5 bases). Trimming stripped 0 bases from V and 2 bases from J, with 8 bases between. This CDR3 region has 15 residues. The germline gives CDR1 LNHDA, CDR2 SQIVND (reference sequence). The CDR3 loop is CASSIEGRTYNEQFF. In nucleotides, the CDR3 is TGTGCCAGTAGTATAGAGGGGCGGACCTACAATGAGCAGTTCTTC.

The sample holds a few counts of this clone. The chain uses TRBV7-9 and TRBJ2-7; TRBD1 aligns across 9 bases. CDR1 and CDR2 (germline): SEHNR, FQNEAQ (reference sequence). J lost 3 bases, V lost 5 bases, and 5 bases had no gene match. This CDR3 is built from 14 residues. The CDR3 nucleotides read TGTGCCAGCAGCCAGGGGACAGGGCTCTACGAGCAGTACTTC. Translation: CASSQGTGLYEQYF.

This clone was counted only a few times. The CDR3 region is CASKTGGQTYEQYF. The CDR3 nucleotides read TGTGCCAGCAAAACTGGGGGACAAACATACGAGCAGTACTTC. The chain carries TRBV27 and TRBJ2-7; a possible D gene is TRBD1 (6 bases). The CDR3 runs to 14 residues. Between the trimmed V and J ends, which lost 7 bases and 4 bases, there was a span of 17 bases. Germline CDR1 is MNHEY and CDR2 is SMNVEV (reference sequence).

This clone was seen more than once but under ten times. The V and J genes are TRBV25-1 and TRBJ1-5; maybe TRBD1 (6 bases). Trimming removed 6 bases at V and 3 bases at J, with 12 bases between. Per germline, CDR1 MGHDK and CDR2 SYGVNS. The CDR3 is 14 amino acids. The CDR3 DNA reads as TGTGCCAGCAGACAAACAGGGCTCAATCAGCCCCAGCATTTT. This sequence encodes CASRQTGLNQPQHF.

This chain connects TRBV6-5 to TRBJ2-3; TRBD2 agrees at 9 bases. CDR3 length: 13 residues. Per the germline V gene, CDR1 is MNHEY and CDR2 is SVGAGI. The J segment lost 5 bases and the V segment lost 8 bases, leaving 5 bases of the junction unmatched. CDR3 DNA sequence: TGTGCCAGCGCGGGGGGGCCAGAAGATACGCAGTATTTT. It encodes CASAGGPEDTQYF.

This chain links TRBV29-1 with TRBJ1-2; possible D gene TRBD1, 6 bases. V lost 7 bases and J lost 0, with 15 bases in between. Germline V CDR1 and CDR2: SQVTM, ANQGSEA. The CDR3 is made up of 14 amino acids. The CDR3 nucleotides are TGCAGCGGGTCTGGACAGCTGACTAACTATGGCTACACCTTC. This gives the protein CSGSGQLTNYGYTF.

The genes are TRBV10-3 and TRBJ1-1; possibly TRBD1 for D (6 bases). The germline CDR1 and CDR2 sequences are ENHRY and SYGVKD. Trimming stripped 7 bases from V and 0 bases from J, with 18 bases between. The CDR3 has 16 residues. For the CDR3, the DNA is TGTGCCATCAAGGACGCGCGGACAGCAATGAACACTGAAGCTTTCTTT. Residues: CAIKDARTAMNTEAFF.

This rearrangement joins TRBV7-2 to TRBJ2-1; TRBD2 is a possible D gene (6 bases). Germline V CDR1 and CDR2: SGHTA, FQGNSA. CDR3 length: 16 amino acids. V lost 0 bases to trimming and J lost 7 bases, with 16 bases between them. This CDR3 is CASSLAPGRGFNEQFF. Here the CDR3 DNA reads TGTGCCAGCAGCTTAGCCCCGGGGCGGGGTTTTAATGAGCAGTTCTTC.

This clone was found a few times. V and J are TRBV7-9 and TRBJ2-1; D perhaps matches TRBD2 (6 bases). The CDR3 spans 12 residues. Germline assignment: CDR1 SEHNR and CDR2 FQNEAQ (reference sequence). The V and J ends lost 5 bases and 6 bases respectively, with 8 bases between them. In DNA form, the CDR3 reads TGTGCCAGCAGCGGGGGACTCAATGAGCAGTTCTTC. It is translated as CASSGGLNEQFF.

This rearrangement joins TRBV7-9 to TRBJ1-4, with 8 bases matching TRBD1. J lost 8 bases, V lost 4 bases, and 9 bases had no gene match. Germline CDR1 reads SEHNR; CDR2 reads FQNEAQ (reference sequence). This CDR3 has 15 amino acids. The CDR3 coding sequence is TGTGCCAGCAGCTCACGGACAGGGCTGGAGGAAAAACTGTTTTTT. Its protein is CASSSRTGLEEKLFF.

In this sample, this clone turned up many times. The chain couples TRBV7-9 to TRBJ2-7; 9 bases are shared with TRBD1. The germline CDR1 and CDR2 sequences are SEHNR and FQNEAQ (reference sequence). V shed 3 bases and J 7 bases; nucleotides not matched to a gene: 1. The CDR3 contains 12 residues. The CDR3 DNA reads TGTGCCAGCAGCTTGGGGACAGGGGAGCAGTACTTC. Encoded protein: CASSLGTGEQYF.

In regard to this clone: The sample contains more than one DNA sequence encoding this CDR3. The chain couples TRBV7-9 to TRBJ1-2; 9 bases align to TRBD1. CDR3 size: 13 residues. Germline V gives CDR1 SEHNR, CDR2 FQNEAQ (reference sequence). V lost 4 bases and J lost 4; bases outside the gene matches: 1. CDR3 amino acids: CASSSDRGYGYTF. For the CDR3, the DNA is TGTGCCAGCAGCTCGGACAGGGGCTATGGCTACACCTTC.

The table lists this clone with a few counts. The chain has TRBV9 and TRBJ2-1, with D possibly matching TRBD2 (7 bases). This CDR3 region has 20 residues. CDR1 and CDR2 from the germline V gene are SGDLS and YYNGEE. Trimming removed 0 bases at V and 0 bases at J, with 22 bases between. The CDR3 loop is CASSVAVGGLRLSSYNEQFF. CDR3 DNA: TGTGCCAGCAGCGTAGCTGTAGGGGGACTACGACTTAGCTCCTACAATGAGCAGTTCTTC.

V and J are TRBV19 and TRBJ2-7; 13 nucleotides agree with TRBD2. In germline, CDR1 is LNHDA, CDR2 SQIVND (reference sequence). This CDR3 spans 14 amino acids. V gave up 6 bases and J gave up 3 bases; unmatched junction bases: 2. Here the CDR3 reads CASRLAGGLYEQYF. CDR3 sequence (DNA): TGTGCCAGTAGACTAGCGGGGGGGCTCTACGAGCAGTACTTC.

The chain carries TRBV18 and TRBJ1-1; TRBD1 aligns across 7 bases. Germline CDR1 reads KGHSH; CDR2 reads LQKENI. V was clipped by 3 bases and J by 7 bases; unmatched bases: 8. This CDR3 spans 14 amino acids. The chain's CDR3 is CASSPTGAVDEAFF. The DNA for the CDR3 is TGTGCCAGCTCACCCACAGGGGCGGTTGATGAAGCTTTCTTT. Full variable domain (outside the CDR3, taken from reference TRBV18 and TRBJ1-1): NAGVMQNPRHLVRRRGQEARLRCSPMKGHSHVYWYRQLPEEGLKFMVYLQKENIIDESGMPKERFSAEFPKEGPSILRIQQVVRGDSAAYFCASSPTGAVDEAFFGQGTRLTVV.

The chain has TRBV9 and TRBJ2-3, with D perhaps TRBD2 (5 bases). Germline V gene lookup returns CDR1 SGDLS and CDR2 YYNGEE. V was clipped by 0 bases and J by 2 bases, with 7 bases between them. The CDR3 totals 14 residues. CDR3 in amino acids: CASSVGTPTDTQYF. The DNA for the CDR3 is TGTGCCAGCAGCGTAGGGACTCCCACAGATACGCAGTATTTT.

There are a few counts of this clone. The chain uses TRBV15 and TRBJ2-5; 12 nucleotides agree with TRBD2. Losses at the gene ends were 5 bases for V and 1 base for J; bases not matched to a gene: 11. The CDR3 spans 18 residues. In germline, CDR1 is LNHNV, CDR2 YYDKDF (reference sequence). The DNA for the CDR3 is TGTGCCACCAGCGGAAGACTAGCGGGGGACCCCCTCCAAGAGACCCAGTACTTC. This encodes CATSGRLAGDPLQETQYF.

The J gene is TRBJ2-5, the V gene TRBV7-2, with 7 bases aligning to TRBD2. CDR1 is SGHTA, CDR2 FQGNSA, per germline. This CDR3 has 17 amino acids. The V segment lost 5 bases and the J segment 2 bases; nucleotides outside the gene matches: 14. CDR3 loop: CASSLRVASGRQETQYF. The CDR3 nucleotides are TGTGCCAGCAGCCTTCGGGTGGCTAGCGGTCGGCAAGAGACCCAGTACTTC.

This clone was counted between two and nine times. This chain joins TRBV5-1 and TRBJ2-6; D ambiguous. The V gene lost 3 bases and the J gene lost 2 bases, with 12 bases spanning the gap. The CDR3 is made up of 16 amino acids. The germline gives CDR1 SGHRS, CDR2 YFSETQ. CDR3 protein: CASSSPTQAGANVLTF. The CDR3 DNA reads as TGCGCCAGCAGCTCCCCTACCCAGGCTGGGGCCAACGTCCTGACTTTC.

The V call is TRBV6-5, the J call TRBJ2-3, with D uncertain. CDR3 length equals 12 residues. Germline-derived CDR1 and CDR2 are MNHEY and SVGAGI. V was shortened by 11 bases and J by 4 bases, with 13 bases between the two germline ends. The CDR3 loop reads CAVGTESDTQYF. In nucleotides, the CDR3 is TGTGCCGTGGGTACAGAGTCAGATACGCAGTATTTT.

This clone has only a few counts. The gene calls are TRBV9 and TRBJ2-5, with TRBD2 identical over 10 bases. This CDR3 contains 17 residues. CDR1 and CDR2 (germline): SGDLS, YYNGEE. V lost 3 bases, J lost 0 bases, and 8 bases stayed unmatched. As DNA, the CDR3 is TGTGCCAGCAGCGGCATAGCGGGGGGCGGGTACCAAGAGACCCAGTACTTC. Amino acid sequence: CASSGIAGGGYQETQYF. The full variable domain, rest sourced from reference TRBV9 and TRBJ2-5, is DSGVTQTPKHLITATGQRVTLRCSPRSGDLSVYWYQQSLDQGLQFLIQYYNGEERAKGNILERFSAQQFPDLHSELNLSSLELGDSALYFCASSGIAGGGYQETQYFGPGTRLLVL.

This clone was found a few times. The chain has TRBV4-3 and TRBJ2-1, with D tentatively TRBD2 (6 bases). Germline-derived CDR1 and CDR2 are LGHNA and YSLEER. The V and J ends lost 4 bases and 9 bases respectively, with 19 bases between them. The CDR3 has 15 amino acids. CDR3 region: CASSPRSGSHGEQFF. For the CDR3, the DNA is TGCGCCAGCAGCCCCCGAAGCGGGTCCCACGGTGAGCAGTTCTTC.

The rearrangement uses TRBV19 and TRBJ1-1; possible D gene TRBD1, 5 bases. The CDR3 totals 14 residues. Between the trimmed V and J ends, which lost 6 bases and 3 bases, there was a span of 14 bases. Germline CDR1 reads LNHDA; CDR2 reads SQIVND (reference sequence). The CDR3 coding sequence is TGTGCCAGTAGCCCCAGGGTTCAGGACACTGAAGCTTTCTTT. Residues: CASSPRVQDTEAFF.

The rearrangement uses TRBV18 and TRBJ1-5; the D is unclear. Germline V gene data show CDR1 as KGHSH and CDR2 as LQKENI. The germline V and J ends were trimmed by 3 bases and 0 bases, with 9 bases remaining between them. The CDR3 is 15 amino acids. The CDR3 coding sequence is TGTGCCAGCTCACCGGGGAGTTCTAGCAATCAGCCCCAGCATTTT. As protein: CASSPGSSSNQPQHF.